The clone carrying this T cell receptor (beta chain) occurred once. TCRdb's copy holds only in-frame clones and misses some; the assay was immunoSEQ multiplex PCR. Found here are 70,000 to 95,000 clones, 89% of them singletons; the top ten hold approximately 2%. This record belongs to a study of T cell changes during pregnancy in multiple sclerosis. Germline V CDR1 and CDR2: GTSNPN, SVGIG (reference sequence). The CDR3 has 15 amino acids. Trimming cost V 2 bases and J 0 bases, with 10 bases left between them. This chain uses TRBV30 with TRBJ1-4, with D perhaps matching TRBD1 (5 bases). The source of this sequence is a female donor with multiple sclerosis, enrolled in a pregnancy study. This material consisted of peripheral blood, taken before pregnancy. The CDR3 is CAWSYPGATNEKLFF. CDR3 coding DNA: TGTGCCTGGAGTTACCCGGGGGCAACTAATGAAAAACTGTTTTTT. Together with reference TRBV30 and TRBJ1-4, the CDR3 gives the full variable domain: SQTIHQWPATLVQPVGSPLSLECTVEGTSNPNLYWYRQAAGRGLQLLFYSVGIGQISSEVPQNLSASRPQDRQFILSSKKLLLSDSGFYLCAWSYPGATNEKLFFGSGTQLSVL.